This T cell receptor beta chain is drawn from a study of PD-L1 blockade in urothelial cancer. Findings of the study overall: Clonality of blood TCR below the median before treatment predicted better survival.

Repertoires were generated with immunoSEQ multiplex PCR, while TCRdb's copy carries only in-frame clones and drops some. Found here are 95,000 to 100,000 clones, around 86% of them singletons; the top ten hold 2% to 2.5%. Noted time point: pretreatment peripheral blood. A note on this clone: Its cognate antigen is unknown.

Germline assignment: CDR1 MNHEY and CDR2 SVGAGI. J gave up 7 bases and V 6 bases, and 6 bases lay outside the gene matches. The CDR3 contains 13 residues. The chain combines TRBV6-5 with TRBJ2-5, with 9 bases that match TRBD1. The sample in question was PBMCs, obtained around atezolizumab (anti-PD-L1) treatment. The TCR comes from a man in his fifties or sixties with urothelial cancer. The CDR3 DNA reads TGTGCCAGCAGCCCCGGGACAGGGTTGACCCAGTACTTC. It encodes CASSPGTGLTQYF.